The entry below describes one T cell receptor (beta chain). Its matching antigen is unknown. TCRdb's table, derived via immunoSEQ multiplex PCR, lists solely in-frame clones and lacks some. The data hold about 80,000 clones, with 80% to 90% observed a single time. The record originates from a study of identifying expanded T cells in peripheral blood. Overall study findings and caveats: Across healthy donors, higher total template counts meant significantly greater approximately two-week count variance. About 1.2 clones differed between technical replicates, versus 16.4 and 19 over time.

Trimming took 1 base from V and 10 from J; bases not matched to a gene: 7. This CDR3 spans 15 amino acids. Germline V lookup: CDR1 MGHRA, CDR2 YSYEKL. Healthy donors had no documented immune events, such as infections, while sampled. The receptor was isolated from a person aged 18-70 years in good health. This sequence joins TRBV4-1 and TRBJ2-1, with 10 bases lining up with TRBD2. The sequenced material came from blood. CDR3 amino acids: CASSQALAGSREQFF. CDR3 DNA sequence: TGCGCCAGCAGCCAAGCACTAGCGGGGAGCAGGGAGCAGTTCTTC.